Listed here are 29 T cell receptor beta chains from one sample, sequenced in a study of siplizumab effects on memory and regulatory T cells. Assay: immunoSEQ multiplex PCR; the TCRdb copy retains only in-frame clones and omits some. The table lists roughly 69,000 clones, around 78% of them singletons, with about 3.8% in the top ten. The sequenced sample was memory CD4+ T cells sorted from blood. These TCRs come from a human donor in good health.

The rearrangement uses TRBV2 and TRBJ2-7; D gene uncertain. Deletions cut 7 bases from V and 7 bases from J, with 17 bases between. The germline V gene encodes CDR1 SNHLY and CDR2 FYNNEI. The CDR3 has 13 amino acids. CDR3 region: CASKDTLGLEQYF. CDR3 bases: TGTGCCAGCAAGGATACTTTGGGTTTAGAGCAGTACTTC.

This clone was seen just once. The gene calls are TRBV7-2 and TRBJ2-3; D is tentatively TRBD1 or TRBD2 (5 bases each). V was cut by 0 bases and J by 8 bases, with 15 bases left in between. The V gene's germline CDR1 is SGHTA and CDR2 FQGNSA. This CDR3 region has 15 residues. The chain's CDR3 is CASSLAGRVLGTQYF. The CDR3 nucleotides read TGTGCCAGCAGCTTAGCGGGACGGGTATTGGGTACGCAGTATTTT.

The chain joins TRBV2 to TRBJ1-2, with D hard to call. The germline V gene encodes CDR1 SNHLY and CDR2 FYNNEI. V dropped 8 bases and J dropped 8 bases, with 3 bases sitting between them. CDR3 length equals 8 residues. The CDR3 loop is CASQGYTF. Here the CDR3 DNA reads TGTGCCAGCCAAGGCTACACCTTC.

This chain uses TRBV27 with TRBJ1-1; 10 nucleotides match TRBD1. The germline V gene has CDR1 MNHEY and CDR2 SMNVEV (reference sequence). CDR3 length: 16 amino acids. V was clipped by 5 bases and J by 1 base; unmatched bases: 7. This CDR3 reads CASSPGQGVSNTEAFF. DNA of the CDR3: TGTGCCAGCAGTCCCGGACAGGGGGTTTCGAACACTGAAGCTTTCTTT.

The rearrangement uses TRBV11-2 and TRBJ2-5; D not resolved. The V gene's germline CDR1 is SGHAT and CDR2 FQNNGV. There are 14 residues in the CDR3. Between the trimmed V and J ends, which lost 3 bases and 2 bases, there was a span of 10 bases. CDR3 coding DNA: TGTGCCAGCAGCTTTACGGCGGATCAAGAGACCCAGTACTTC. Translation: CASSFTADQETQYF.

In this sample, this clone turned up once. The chain links TRBV5-4 to TRBJ2-7, with D uncertain. CDR1 SGHNT and CDR2 YYREEE come from the germline V gene (reference sequence). Trimming removed 4 bases at V and 2 bases at J, with 4 bases between. This CDR3 has 11 residues. This CDR3 reads CASSDTYEQYF. The DNA for the CDR3 is TGTGCCAGCAGCGATACCTACGAGCAGTACTTC.

The chain has TRBV7-9 and TRBJ2-3; 7 bases fit TRBD1. Looked up from germline, CDR1 is SEHNR and CDR2 is FQNEAQ (reference sequence). This CDR3 spans 14 amino acids. Losses at the gene ends were 5 bases for V and 0 bases for J; bases not matched to a gene: 2. The CDR3 region is CASSKGQSTDTQYF. The CDR3 coding sequence is TGTGCCAGCAGCAAGGGACAGAGCACAGATACGCAGTATTTT.

The CDR3 loop is CASSLGSGGNTEAFF. Written as DNA, the CDR3 is TGTGCCAGCAGTTTAGGATCAGGGGGCAACACTGAAGCTTTCTTT. This chain connects TRBV28 to TRBJ1-1, with TRBD1 identical over 8 bases. The CDR3 length is 15 residues. Germline-derived CDR1 and CDR2 are MDHEN and SYDVKM. Losses at the gene ends were 2 bases for V and 2 bases for J; bases not matched to a gene: 4.

V and J are TRBV5-1 and TRBJ1-6; a possible D gene is TRBD1 (6 bases). Germline V CDR1 and CDR2: SGHRS, YFSETQ. The CDR3 consists of 14 residues. The V and J ends lost 0 bases and 7 bases respectively, with 8 bases between them. In DNA, the CDR3 is TGCGCCAGCAGCTTGGAAGGGGGGAATTCACCCCTCCACTTT. Translated: CASSLEGGNSPLHF.

The chain employs TRBV10-3 and TRBJ1-6; no clear D gene. The CDR3 loop spans 15 amino acids. V was clipped by 3 bases and J by 5 bases, with 11 bases between them. CDR1 and CDR2 from the germline V gene are ENHRY and SYGVKD. The CDR3 region is CAISEGLTDNSPLHF. The CDR3 DNA is TGTGCCATCAGTGAAGGACTGACTGATAATTCACCCCTCCACTTT.

This clone is a singleton in its sample. The CDR3 sequence: CASSLFEVDYGYTF. For the CDR3, the DNA is TGCGCCAGCAGCTTGTTTGAAGTAGACTATGGCTACACCTTC. This chain connects TRBV5-1 to TRBJ1-2; no clear D gene. V dropped 1 base and J dropped 3 bases, with 10 bases sitting between them. Germline CDR1 and CDR2: SGHRS and YFSETQ. This CDR3 has 14 residues.

The chain has TRBV18 and TRBJ2-1; D is perhaps TRBD2 (5 bases). The CDR3 extends over 13 amino acids. In germline, CDR1 is KGHSH, CDR2 LQKENI. V lost 2 bases to trimming and J lost 9 bases, with 11 bases between them. CDR3 loop: CASSPSLEGEQFF. CDR3 sequence (DNA): TGTGCCAGCTCACCATCCCTTGAGGGTGAGCAGTTCTTC.

The chain combines TRBV6-5 with TRBJ2-2; possibly TRBD1 or TRBD2 for D (5 bases each). This CDR3 contains 14 residues. Trimming left V 2 bases short and J 7 bases short, with 11 bases between. The germline gives CDR1 MNHEY, CDR2 SVGAGI. CDR3: CASSYGTMGGELFF. The CDR3 DNA reads TGTGCCAGCAGTTACGGGACGATGGGCGGGGAGCTGTTTTTT.

V and J are TRBV4-1 and TRBJ1-1; the D is unclear. The CDR3 loop spans 17 amino acids. Per the germline V gene, CDR1 is MGHRA and CDR2 is YSYEKL. V was clipped by 0 bases and J by 0 bases, with 14 bases between them. The chain's CDR3 is CASSQDLGLTLNTEAFF. CDR3 nucleotides: TGCGCCAGCAGCCAAGATCTAGGACTTACGTTGAACACTGAAGCTTTCTTT.

The rearrangement links TRBV27 to TRBJ2-7; 8 nucleotides align to TRBD1. In germline, CDR1 is MNHEY, CDR2 SMNVEV (reference sequence). J gave up 2 bases and V 5 bases, and 2 bases lay outside the gene matches. The CDR3 runs 13 residues. The CDR3 region is CASSQDRAYEQYF. DNA of the CDR3: TGTGCCAGCAGTCAGGACAGGGCCTACGAGCAGTACTTC.

This clone has a handful of counts. The V call is TRBV4-1, the J call TRBJ2-7; 9 bases match TRBD2. Germline V gene sequence: CDR1 MGHRA, CDR2 YSYEKL. The CDR3 length is 16 residues. The V gene end was trimmed by 2 bases and the J gene end by 3 bases; junction bases not matched to a gene: 8. The chain's CDR3 is CASSQTRLAVDYEQYF. The CDR3 DNA is TGCGCCAGCAGCCAAACGAGACTAGCGGTAGACTACGAGCAGTACTTC.

The chain recombines TRBV11-3 with TRBJ2-5, with 7 bases aligning to TRBD2. The V gene's germline CDR1 is SGHNT and CDR2 YENEEA. V lost 1 base to trimming and J lost 5 bases; unmatched junction nucleotides: 7. This CDR3 region has 15 residues. The CDR3 nucleotides are TGTGCCAGCAGCTTAGGCGGGGGAGCCCTCGAGACCCAGTACTTC. This translates into CASSLGGGALETQYF. The whole variable domain, remainder taken from reference TRBV11-3 and TRBJ2-5, is EAGVVQSPRYKIIEKKQPVAFWCNPISGHNTLYWYLQNLGQGPELLIRYENEEAVDDSQLPKDRFSAERLKGVDSTLKIQPAELGDSAVYLCASSLGGGALETQYFGPGTRLLVL.

The CDR3 DNA reads TGTGCCAGCAGCCCCCAAAATGACAGGGGGAGAGCTTTCTTT. This gives the protein CASSPQNDRGRAFF. The rearrangement joins TRBV9 to TRBJ1-1, with 9 positions matching TRBD1. The CDR3 sequence is 14 residues long. Germline V lookup: CDR1 SGDLS, CDR2 YYNGEE. The V gene end was trimmed by 4 bases and the J gene end by 10 bases; junction bases not matched to a gene: 11.

The chain employs TRBV2 and TRBJ1-5; D is perhaps TRBD1 (5 bases). Trimming left V 6 bases short and J 0 bases short, with 9 bases between. Germline V lookup: CDR1 SNHLY, CDR2 FYNNEI. The CDR3 has 14 residues. The CDR3 loop reads CASRGGTSNQPQHF. The CDR3 bases are TGTGCCAGCAGGGGGGGGACTAGCAATCAGCCCCAGCATTTT.

The V gene is TRBV7-9, the J gene TRBJ2-7; D is uncertain. This CDR3 is 13 amino acids long. Germline loops: CDR1 SEHNR, CDR2 FQNEAQ (reference sequence). Trimming took 1 base from V and 2 from J, leaving 6 bases between them. In DNA form, the CDR3 reads TGTGCCAGCAGCTTAGGGGTCCCCTACGAGCAGTACTTC. Translation: CASSLGVPYEQYF.

The gene calls are TRBV9 and TRBJ2-1; 10 nucleotides agree with TRBD2. Germline CDR1 is SGDLS and CDR2 is YYNGEE. V lost 2 bases, J lost 0 bases, and 2 bases stayed unmatched. The CDR3 length is 16 residues. CDR3 in amino acids: CASSVSGRSSYNEQFF. In DNA form, the CDR3 reads TGTGCCAGCAGCGTTAGCGGGAGGAGCTCCTACAATGAGCAGTTCTTC. Looking up the rest from reference TRBV9 and TRBJ2-1 gives the full variable domain: DSGVTQTPKHLITATGQRVTLRCSPRSGDLSVYWYQQSLDQGLQFLIQYYNGEERAKGNILERFSAQQFPDLHSELNLSSLELGDSALYFCASSVSGRSSYNEQFFGPGTRLTVL.

The rearrangement uses TRBV14 and TRBJ2-1; 9 bases agree with TRBD2. The CDR3 loop spans 15 amino acids. CDR1 and CDR2 (germline): SGHDN, FVKESK. V trimming: 1 base; J trimming: 7 bases; junction bases outside the gene matches: 5. The CDR3 loop reads CASSQATSGSNEQFF. The CDR3 DNA follows: TGTGCCAGCAGCCAAGCGACTAGCGGTAGTAATGAGCAGTTCTTC.

This chain uses TRBV18 with TRBJ1-4; weak D call: TRBD1 (5 bases). V was clipped by 1 base and J by 7 bases, with 16 bases between them. Germline values: CDR1 KGHSH, CDR2 LQKENI. CDR3 length: 16 amino acids. CDR3 DNA: TGTGCCAGCTCACCACAGGGGATGGATGGTGGTGAAAAACTGTTTTTT. Protein product: CASSPQGMDGGEKLFF.

The chain is built from TRBV2 and TRBJ2-1; tentative D call: TRBD1 (5 bases). Trimming stripped 6 bases from V and 7 bases from J, with 16 bases between. The CDR3 sequence is 14 residues long. Germline V gene lookup returns CDR1 SNHLY and CDR2 FYNNEI. CDR3 nucleotide sequence: TGTGCCAGCAGCTTAGAGACAGCTATAAATGAGCAGTTCTTC. It codes for CASSLETAINEQFF.

This clone was seen a handful of times. The J gene is TRBJ2-1, the V gene TRBV19; the D call may be TRBD1 or TRBD2 (5 bases each). V dropped 8 bases and J dropped 7 bases, with 21 bases sitting between them. Germline CDR1 LNHDA, CDR2 SQIVND (reference sequence). The CDR3 consists of 15 residues. This chain's CDR3 is CASESWDAGRNEQFF. The CDR3 region has the DNA TGTGCCAGTGAAAGTTGGGACGCCGGACGGAATGAGCAGTTCTTC.

This chain links TRBV18 with TRBJ2-1; the D gene is possibly TRBD1 (6 bases). The CDR3 sequence is 14 residues long. CDR1 is KGHSH and CDR2 is LQKENI in the germline V gene. The germline V and J ends were trimmed by 6 bases and 4 bases, with 13 bases remaining between them. The CDR3 coding sequence is TGTGCCAGCTCCCCGCCGACAGGTTACAATGAGCAGTTCTTC. It yields the protein CASSPPTGYNEQFF. Filled out from reference TRBV18 and TRBJ2-1, the complete variable domain reads NAGVMQNPRHLVRRRGQEARLRCSPMKGHSHVYWYRQLPEEGLKFMVYLQKENIIDESGMPKERFSAEFPKEGPSILRIQQVVRGDSAAYFCASSPPTGYNEQFFGPGTRLTVL.

The V gene is TRBV19, the J gene TRBJ1-6; D possibly corresponds to TRBD1 (5 bases). The V end lost 4 bases, the J end lost 10 bases, and 20 bases lay between the germline ends. Germline CDR1 reads LNHDA; CDR2 reads SQIVND (reference sequence). The CDR3 contains 16 residues. CDR3 sequence: CASSKNLGVYGSPLHF. The DNA of the CDR3 is TGTGCCAGTAGTAAAAACTTGGGGGTCTACGGCTCACCCCTCCACTTT. The full variable domain, its missing parts supplied by reference TRBV19 and TRBJ1-6, is DGGITQSPKYLFRKEGQNVTLSCEQNLNHDAMYWYRQDPGQGLRLIYYSQIVNDFQKGDIAEGYSVSREKKESFPLTVTSAQKNPTAFYLCASSKNLGVYGSPLHFGNGTRLTVT.

The V gene is TRBV15, the J gene TRBJ2-2; D is undetermined. The CDR3 has 14 amino acids. The V gene's germline CDR1 is LNHNV and CDR2 YYDKDF (reference sequence). V lost 7 bases and J 0 bases, leaving 9 bases between the germline ends. For the CDR3, the DNA is TGTGCCACCACCCCCCGACCGAACACCGGGGAGCTGTTTTTT. This translates into CATTPRPNTGELFF.

The chain combines TRBV10-3 with TRBJ2-7, with 10 bases matching TRBD2. V gave up 2 bases and J gave up 4 bases; unmatched junction bases: 14. The CDR3 is 18 amino acids. Germline V gives CDR1 ENHRY, CDR2 SYGVKD. CDR3 region: CAISERSLISSGRYEQYF. In DNA, the CDR3 is TGTGCCATCAGTGAGCGTTCTTTAATTTCTAGCGGGAGATACGAGCAGTACTTC.